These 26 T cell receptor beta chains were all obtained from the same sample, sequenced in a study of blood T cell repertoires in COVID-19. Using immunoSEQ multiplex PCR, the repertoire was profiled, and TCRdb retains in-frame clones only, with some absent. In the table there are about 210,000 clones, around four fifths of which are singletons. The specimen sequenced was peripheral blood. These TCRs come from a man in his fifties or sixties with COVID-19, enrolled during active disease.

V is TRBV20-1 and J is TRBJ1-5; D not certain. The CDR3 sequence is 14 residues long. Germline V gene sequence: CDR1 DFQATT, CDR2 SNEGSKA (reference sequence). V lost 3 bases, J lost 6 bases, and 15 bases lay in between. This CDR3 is CSASSGLLGQPQHF. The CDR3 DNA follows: TGCAGTGCTAGTAGTGGGCTCCTGGGTCAGCCCCAGCATTTT.

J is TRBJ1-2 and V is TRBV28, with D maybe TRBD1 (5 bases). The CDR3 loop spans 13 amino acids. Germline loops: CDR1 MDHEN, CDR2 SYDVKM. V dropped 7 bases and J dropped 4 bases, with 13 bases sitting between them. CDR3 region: CASKTGASYGYTF. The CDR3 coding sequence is TGTGCCAGCAAAACAGGCGCCTCCTATGGCTACACCTTC.

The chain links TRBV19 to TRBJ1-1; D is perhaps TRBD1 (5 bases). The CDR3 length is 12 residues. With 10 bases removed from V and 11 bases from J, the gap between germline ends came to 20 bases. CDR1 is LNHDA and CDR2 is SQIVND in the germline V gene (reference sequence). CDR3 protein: CATRLVGTGAFF. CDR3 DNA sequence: TGTGCCACGCGATTGGTTGGGACTGGCGCTTTCTTT.

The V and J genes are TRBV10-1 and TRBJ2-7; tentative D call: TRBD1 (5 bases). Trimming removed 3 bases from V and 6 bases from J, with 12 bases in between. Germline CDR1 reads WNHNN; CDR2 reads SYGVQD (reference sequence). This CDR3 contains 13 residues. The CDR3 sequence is CASSDRVVGEQYF. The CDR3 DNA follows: TGCGCCAGCAGTGACAGGGTGGTTGGCGAGCAGTACTTC.

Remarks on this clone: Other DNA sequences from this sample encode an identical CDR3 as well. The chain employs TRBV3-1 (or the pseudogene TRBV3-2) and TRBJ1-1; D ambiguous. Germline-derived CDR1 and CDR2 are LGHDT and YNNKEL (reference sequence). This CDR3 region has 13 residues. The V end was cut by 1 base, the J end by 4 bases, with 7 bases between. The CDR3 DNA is TGTGCCAGCAGCCAAGGCGAGGGCACTGAAGCTTTCTTT. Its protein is CASSQGEGTEAFF.

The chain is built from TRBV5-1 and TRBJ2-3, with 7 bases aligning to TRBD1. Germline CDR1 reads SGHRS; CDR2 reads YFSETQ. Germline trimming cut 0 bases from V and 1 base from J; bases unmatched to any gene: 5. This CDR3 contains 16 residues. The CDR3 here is CASSLDDRAGTDTQYF. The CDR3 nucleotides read TGCGCCAGCAGCTTGGATGACAGGGCGGGCACAGATACGCAGTATTTT. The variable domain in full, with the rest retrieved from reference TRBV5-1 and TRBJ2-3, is KAGVTQTPRYLIKTRGQQVTLSCSPISGHRSVSWYQQTPGQGLQFLFEYFSETQRNKGNFPGRFSGRQFSNSRSEMNVSTLELGDSALYLCASSLDDRAGTDTQYFGPGTRLTVL.

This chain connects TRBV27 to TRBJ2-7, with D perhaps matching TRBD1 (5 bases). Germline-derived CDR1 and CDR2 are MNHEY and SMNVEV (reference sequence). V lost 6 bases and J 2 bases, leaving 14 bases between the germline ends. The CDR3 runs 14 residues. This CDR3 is CASSRQNPPYEQYF. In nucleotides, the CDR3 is TGTGCCAGCAGCCGACAGAATCCACCCTACGAGCAGTACTTC.

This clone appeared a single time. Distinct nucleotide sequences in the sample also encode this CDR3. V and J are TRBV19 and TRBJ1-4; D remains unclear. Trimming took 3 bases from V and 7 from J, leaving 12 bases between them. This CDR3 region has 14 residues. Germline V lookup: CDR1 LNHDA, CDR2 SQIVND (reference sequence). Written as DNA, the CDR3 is TGTGCCAGTAGTATCCGAGGCGCGGGTGAAAAACTGTTTTTT. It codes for CASSIRGAGEKLFF.

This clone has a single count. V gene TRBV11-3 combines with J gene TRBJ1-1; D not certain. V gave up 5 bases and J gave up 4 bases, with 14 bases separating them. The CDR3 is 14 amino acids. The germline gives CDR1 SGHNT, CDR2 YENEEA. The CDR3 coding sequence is TGTGCCAGCAGCAGAGGAGCGAGAAGCACTGAAGCTTTCTTT. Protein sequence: CASSRGARSTEAFF.

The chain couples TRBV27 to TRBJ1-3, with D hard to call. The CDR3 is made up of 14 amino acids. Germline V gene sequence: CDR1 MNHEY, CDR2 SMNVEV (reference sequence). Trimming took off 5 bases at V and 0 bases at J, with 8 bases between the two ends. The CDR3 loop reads CASSGEGSGNTIYF. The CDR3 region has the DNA TGTGCCAGCAGTGGGGAGGGCTCTGGAAACACCATATATTTT.

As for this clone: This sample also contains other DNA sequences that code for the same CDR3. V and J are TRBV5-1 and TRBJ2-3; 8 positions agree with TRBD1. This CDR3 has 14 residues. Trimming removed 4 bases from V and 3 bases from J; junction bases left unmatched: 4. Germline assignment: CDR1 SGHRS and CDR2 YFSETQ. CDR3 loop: CASSLDRVTDTQYF. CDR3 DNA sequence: TGCGCCAGCAGCCTGGACAGGGTGACAGATACGCAGTATTTT.

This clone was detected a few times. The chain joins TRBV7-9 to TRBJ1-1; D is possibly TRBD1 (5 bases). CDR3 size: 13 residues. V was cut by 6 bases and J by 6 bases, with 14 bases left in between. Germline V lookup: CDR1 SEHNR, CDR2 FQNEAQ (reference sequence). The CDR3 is CASRSGTSPEAFF. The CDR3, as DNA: TGTGCCAGCAGGTCCGGGACTTCACCTGAAGCTTTCTTT.

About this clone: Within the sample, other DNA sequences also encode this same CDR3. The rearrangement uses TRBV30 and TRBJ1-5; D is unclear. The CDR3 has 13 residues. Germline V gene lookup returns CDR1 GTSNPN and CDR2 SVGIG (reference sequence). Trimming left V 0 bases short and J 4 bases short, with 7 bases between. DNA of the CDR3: TGTGCCTGGAGTGTGAGGGAAAATCAGCCCCAGCATTTT. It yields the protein CAWSVRENQPQHF.

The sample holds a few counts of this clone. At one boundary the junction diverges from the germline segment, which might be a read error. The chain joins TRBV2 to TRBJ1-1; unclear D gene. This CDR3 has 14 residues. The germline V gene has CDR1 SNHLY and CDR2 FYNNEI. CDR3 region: CASRESVSGTEAFF. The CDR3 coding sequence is TGTGCCAGCCGTGAATCGGTATCGGGCACTGAAGCTTTCTTT.

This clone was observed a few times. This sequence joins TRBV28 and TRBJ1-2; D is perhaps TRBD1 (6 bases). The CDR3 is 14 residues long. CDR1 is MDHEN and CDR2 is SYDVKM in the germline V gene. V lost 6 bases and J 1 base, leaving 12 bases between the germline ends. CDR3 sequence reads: CASRTTGFNYGYTF. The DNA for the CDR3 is TGTGCCAGCAGAACCACAGGGTTTAACTATGGCTACACCTTC.

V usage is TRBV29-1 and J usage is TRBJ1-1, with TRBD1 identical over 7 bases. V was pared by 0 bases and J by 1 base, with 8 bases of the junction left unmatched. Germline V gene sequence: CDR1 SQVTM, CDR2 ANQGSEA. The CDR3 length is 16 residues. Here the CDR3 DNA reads TGCAGCGTTGAAGAGGGATGGGCAGGGGGGAACACTGAAGCTTTCTTT. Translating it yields CSVEEGWAGGNTEAFF.

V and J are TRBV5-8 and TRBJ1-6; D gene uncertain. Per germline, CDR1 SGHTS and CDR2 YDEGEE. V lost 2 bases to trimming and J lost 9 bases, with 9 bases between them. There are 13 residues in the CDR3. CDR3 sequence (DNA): TGTGCCAGCAGCTTTGAGTACGGTTCACCCCTCCACTTT. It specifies CASSFEYGSPLHF.

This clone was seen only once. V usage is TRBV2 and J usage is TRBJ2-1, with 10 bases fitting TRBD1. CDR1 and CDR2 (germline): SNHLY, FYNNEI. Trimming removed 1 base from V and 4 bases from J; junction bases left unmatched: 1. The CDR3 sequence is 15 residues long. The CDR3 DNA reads TGTGCCAGCAGTGAAGGACAGGGGGCTTACAATGAGCAGTTCTTC. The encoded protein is CASSEGQGAYNEQFF.

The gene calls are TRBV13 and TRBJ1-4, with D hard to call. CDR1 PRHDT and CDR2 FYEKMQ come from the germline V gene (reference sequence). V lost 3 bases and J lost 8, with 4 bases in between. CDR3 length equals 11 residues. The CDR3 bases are TGTGCCAGCAGCTTGTCGGAAAAACTGTTTTTT. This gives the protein CASSLSEKLFF. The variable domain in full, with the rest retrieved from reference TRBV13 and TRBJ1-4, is AAGVIQSPRHLIKEKRETATLKCYPIPRHDTVYWYQQGPGQDPQFLISFYEKMQSDKGSIPDRFSAQQFSDYHSELNMSSLELGDSALYFCASSLSEKLFFGSGTQLSVL.

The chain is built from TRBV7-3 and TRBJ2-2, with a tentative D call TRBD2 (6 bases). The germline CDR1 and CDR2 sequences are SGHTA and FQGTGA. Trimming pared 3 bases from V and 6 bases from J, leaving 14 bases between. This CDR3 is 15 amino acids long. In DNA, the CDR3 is TGTGCCAGCAGCTTCCCCGGGGAGCGGGCCGGGGAGCTGTTTTTT. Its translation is CASSFPGERAGELFF.

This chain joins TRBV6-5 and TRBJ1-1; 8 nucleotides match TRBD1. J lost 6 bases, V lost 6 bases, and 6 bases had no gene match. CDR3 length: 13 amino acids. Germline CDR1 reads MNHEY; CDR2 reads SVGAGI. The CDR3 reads CASRSGGWAEAFF. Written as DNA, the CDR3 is TGTGCCAGCAGGTCAGGGGGCTGGGCTGAAGCTTTCTTT.

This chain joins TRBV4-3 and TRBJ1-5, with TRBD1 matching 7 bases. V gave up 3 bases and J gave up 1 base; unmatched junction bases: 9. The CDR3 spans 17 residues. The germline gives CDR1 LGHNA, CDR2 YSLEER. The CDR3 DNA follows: TGCGCCAGCAGCCAGCAAACAGGGGTTTGGAGCAATCAGCCCCAGCATTTT. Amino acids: CASSQQTGVWSNQPQHF.

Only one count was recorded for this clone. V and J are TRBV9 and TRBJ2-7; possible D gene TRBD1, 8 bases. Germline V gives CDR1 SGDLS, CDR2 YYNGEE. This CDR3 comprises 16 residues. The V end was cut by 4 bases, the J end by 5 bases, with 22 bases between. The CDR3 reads CASSPQGGAGSHEQYF. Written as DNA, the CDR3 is TGTGCCAGCAGCCCACAGGGGGGGGCGGGGTCCCACGAGCAGTACTTC.

The CDR3 reads CASSSPGRPSGETQYF. CDR3 DNA: TGTGCCAGTAGCTCCCCCGGGAGGCCATCTGGGGAGACCCAGTACTTC. V and J are TRBV19 and TRBJ2-5; 7 bases are a match to TRBD2. V lost 6 bases and J lost 5; bases outside the gene matches: 15. Per the germline V gene, CDR1 is LNHDA and CDR2 is SQIVND (reference sequence). This CDR3 comprises 16 residues.

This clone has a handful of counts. The DNA of the CDR3 is TGTGCCAGCAGTTCTTACAGGGCTAGTCAGCCCCAGCATTTT. Protein: CASSSYRASQPQHF. The chain couples TRBV27 to TRBJ1-5; D possibly corresponds to TRBD1 (6 bases). V lost 4 bases, J lost 6 bases, and 13 bases lay in between. The CDR3 runs 14 residues. Germline CDR1 MNHEY, CDR2 SMNVEV (reference sequence).

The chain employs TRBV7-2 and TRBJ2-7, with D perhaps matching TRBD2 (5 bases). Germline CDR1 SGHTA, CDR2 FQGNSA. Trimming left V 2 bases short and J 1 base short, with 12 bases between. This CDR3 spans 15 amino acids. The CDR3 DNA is TGTGCCAGCAGCTTAATGACTACTAGGTCCTACGAGCAGTACTTC. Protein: CASSLMTTRSYEQYF.